The TCR beta chain described here comes from a study of T cells in Graves' hyperthyroidism and ophthalmopathy. The study's findings and limits: Ophthalmopathy, which appeared later, was predicted by the model a median approximately six months before onset.

Patients showing uncontrolled infection, other autoimmune disease, pregnancy or lactation were ineligible. The PBMCs studied were ones that came from roughly 9.1 ml fresh peripheral blood. About this clonotype: Its antigen is not identified.

V was clipped by 6 bases and J by 1 base; unmatched bases: 5. The CDR3 has 16 residues. Looked up from germline, CDR1 is MNHEY and CDR2 is SVGEGT. RNA transcripts were the template for amplifying TCR beta CDR3 regions. HTBI primers were the set used in a first-round RT-PCR of the TCR CDR3. TCRdb ran MiXCR on the multiplex PCR reads and lists one entry per CDR3 protein. The sample contains some 500,000 distinct CDR3 sequences, around 22% of which appear only once. What was sequenced was blood. The receptor's source is a woman under 40 with Graves' ophthalmopathy. V gene TRBV6-2 or TRBV6-3 combines with J gene TRBJ2-6, with 8 bases aligning to TRBD2. The CDR3 reads CASRSGGWSGANVLTF. The CDR3 DNA reads TGTGCCAGCAGGAGCGGGGGATGGTCTGGGGCCAACGTCCTGACTTTC.